This TCR beta chain was documented in a study of regulatory T cells in long-lasting Graves disease. Combining iRepertoire HTBI primers with Arm-PCR of CDR3 regions, the authors built TCR beta libraries. MiXCR, run by TCRdb on the multiplex PCR reads, gives a single entry per CDR3 protein. The table shows around 250,000 distinct CDR3 sequences, with 15% to 20% occurring only once. Sample time point: newly diagnosed GD, antithyroid drugs for less than 3 months. Following extraction of RNA from PBMCs, that RNA was used to make the TCR library. This clonotype was counted ten times or more. The CDR3 runs 16 residues. Germline V CDR1 and CDR2: MNHEY, SMNVEV (reference sequence). V was shortened by 5 bases and J by 1 base, with 17 bases between the two germline ends. Another study also made use of these data, one on T cells in Graves' hyperthyroidism and ophthalmopathy.

This receptor was obtained from a woman aged 25 to 39 with Graves disease. The chain is built from TRBV27 and TRBJ1-1, with D perhaps matching TRBD1 (5 bases). Sequencing used peripheral blood mononuclear cells (PBMCs), obtained at new diagnosis, from a patient treated with antithyroid drugs. This CDR3 is CASSPASGRQNTEAFF. In nucleotides, the CDR3 is TGTGCCAGCAGTCCCGCGTCGGGACGGCAGAACACTGAAGCTTTCTTT.